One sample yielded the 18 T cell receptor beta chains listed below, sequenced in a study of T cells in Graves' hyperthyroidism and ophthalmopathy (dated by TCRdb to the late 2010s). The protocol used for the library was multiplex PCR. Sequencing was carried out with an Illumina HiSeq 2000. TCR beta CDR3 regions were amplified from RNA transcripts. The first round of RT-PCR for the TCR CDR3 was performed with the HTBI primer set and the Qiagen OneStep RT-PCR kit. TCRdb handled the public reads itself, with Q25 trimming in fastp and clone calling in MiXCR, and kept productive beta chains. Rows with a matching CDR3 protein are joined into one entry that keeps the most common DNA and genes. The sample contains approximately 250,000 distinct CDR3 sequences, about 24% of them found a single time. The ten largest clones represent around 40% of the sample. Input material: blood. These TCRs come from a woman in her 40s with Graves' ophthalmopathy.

The DNA for the CDR3 is TGTGCCAGCAGCCACCCCAGGGATTGGGACACTGAAGCTTTCTTT. Translated: CASSHPRDWDTEAFF. This rearrangement joins TRBV7-2 to TRBJ1-1; D possibly corresponds to TRBD1 (5 bases). The CDR3 runs to 15 residues. Germline V gene sequence: CDR1 SGHTA, CDR2 FQGNSA. Trimming removed 5 bases from V and 3 bases from J, with 16 bases in between.

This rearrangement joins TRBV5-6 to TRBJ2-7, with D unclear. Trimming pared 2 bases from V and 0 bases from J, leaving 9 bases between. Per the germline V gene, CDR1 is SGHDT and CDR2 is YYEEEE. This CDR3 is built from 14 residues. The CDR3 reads CASSFQRASYEQYF. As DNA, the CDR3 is TGTGCCAGCAGCTTCCAGAGAGCCTCCTACGAGCAGTACTTC.

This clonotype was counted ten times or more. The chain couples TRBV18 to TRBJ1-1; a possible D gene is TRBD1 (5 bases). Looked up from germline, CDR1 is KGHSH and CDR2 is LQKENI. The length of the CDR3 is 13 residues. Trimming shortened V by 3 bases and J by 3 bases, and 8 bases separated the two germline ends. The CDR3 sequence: CASSPTVHTEAFF. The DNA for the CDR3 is TGTGCCAGCTCACCGACAGTGCACACTGAAGCTTTCTTT.

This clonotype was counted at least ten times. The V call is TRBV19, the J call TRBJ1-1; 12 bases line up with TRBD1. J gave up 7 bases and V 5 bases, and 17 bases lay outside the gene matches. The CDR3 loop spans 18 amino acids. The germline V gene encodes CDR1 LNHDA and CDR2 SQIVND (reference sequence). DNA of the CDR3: TGTGCCAGTAGTTACCTCGGGACAGGGGGCGCCTACCGAATTGAAGCTTTCTTT. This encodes CASSYLGTGGAYRIEAFF.

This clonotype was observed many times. The CDR3 sequence is CASSPHRVGNTIYF. The CDR3 coding sequence is TGTGCCAGCTCACCGCACAGGGTCGGAAACACCATATATTTT. The rearrangement joins TRBV18 to TRBJ1-3, with D possibly TRBD1 on 6 matching bases. CDR3 size: 14 residues. V was cut by 3 bases and J by 4 bases, with 10 bases left in between. Germline CDR1 is KGHSH and CDR2 is LQKENI.

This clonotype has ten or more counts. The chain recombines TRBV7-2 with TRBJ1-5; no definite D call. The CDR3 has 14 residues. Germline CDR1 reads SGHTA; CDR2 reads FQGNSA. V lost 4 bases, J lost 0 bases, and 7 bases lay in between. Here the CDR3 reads CASSSDISNQPQHF. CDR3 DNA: TGTGCCAGCAGCTCCGACATTAGCAATCAGCCCCAGCATTTT.

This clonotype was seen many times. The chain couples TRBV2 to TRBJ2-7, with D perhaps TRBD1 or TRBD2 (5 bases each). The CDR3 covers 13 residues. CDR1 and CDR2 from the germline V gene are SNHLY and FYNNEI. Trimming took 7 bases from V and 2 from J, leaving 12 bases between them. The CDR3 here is CASTRDATYEQYF. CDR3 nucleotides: TGTGCCAGCACCCGGGACGCAACCTACGAGCAGTACTTC.

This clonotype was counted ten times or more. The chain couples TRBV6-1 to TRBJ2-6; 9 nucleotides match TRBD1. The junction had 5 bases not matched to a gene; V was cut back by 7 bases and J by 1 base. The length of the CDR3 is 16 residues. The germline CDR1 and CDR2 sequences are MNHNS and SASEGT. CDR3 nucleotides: TGTGCCAGCACCAGGGGGACAGGGTCTGGGGCCAACGTCCTGACTTTC. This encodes CASTRGTGSGANVLTF.

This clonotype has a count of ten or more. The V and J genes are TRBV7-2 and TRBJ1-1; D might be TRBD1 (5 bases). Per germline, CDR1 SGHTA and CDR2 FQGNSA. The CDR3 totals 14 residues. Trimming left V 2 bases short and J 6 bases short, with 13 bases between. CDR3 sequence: CASSLRAGKSEAFF. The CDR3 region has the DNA TGTGCCAGCAGCTTAAGGGCAGGGAAGTCTGAAGCTTTCTTT.

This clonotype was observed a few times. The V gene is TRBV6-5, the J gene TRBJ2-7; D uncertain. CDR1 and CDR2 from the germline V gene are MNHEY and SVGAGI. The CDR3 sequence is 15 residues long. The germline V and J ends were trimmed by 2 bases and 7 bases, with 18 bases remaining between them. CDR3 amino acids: CASSYTSLGMEEQYF. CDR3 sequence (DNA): TGTGCCAGCAGTTACACCTCCTTGGGGATGGAAGAGCAGTACTTC.

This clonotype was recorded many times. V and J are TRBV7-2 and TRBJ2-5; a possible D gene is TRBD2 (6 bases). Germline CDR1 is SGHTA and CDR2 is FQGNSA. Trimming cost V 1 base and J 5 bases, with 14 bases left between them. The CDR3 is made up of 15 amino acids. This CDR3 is CASSLVAAPRETQYF. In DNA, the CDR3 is TGTGCCAGCAGCTTAGTAGCGGCCCCACGGGAGACCCAGTACTTC.

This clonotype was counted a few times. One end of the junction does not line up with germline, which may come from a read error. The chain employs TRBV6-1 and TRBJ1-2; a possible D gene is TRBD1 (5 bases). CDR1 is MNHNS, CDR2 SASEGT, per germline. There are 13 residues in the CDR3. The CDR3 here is CASSVATVYGYSF. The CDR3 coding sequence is TGTGCCAGCAGTGTAGCGACAGTTTATGGCTACAGCTTC.

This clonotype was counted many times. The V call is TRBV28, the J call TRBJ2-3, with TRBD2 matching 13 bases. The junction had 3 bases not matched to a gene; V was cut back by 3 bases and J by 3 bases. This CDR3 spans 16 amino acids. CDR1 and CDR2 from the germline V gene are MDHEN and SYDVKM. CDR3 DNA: TGTGCCAGCAGTTTCCAACTAGCGGGAGGGACAGATACGCAGTATTTT. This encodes CASSFQLAGGTDTQYF.

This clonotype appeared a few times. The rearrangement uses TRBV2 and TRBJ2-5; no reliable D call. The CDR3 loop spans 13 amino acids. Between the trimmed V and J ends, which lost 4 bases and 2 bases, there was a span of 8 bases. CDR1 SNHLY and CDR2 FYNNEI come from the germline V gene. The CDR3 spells CASSGSRQETQYF. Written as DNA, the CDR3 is TGTGCCAGCAGTGGTAGCCGTCAAGAGACCCAGTACTTC.

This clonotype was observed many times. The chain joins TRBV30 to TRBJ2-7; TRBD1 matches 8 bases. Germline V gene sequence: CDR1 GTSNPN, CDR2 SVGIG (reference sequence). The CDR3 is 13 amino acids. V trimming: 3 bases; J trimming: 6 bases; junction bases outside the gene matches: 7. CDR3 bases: TGTGCCTGGAGGTCCCAGGGGGCTGGCGAGCAGTACTTC. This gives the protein CAWRSQGAGEQYF.

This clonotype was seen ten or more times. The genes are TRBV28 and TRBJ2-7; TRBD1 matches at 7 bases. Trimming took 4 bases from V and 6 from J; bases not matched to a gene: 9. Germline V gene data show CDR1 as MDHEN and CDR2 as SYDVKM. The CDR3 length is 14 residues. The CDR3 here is CASSSISTGREQYF. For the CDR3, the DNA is TGTGCCAGCAGTTCAATCTCGACAGGGCGCGAGCAGTACTTC.

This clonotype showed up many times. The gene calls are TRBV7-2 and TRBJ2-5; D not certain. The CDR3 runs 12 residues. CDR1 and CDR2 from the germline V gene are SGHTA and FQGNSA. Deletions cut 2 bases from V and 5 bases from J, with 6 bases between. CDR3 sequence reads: CASSLIGETQYF. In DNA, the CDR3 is TGTGCCAGCAGCTTAATAGGGGAGACCCAGTACTTC.

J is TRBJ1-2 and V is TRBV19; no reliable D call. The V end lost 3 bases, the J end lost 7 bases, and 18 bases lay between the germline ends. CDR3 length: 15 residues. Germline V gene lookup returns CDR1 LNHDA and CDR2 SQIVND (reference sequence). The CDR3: CASSIGVGSTSGYTF. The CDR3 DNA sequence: TGTGCCAGTAGTATTGGCGTGGGCTCCACGAGTGGCTACACCTTC.